The TCR beta chain described here comes from a study of T-cell reconstitution after alpha-beta-depleted transplantation in children. Study findings and constraints: Elevated TCRbeta diversity at day 60 was traced, in some patients, to surviving recipient T cells and thymic progenitors. Reported findings indicate that, about two months after transplant, alpha-beta T cells came from several hundred expanded clones, which were derived from non-depleted graft cells.

In this sample, this clonotype turned up a few times. Its antigen is not identified. The V end lost 4 bases, the J end lost 8 bases, and 24 bases lay between the germline ends. The CDR3 is 18 amino acids. The germline CDR1 and CDR2 sequences are MDHEN and SYDVKM. Using unique molecular identifiers, the investigators prepared the TCRbeta library. TCRdb recomputed calls from the PCR reads with MiXCR, one row per CDR3 protein. The top ten clones hold roughly two fifths of a sample with approximately 210,000 distinct CDR3 sequences, about a sixth of them seen once. The chain joins TRBV28 to TRBJ1-6; D call uncertain. The starting material was PBMCs, mostly from graft donor cells, obtained 360 days after TCRalphabeta/CD19-depleted stem cell transplant. This TCR was recovered from a male patient between 2 and 10 years old who had a stem cell transplant for acute lymphoblastic leukemia, so the T cells may come from the graft donor. The CDR3 loop reads CASSYLEYPNLDHSPLHF. In DNA, the CDR3 is TGTGCCAGCAGTTATCTAGAGTACCCAAACCTTGATCATTCACCCCTCCACTTT. The variable domain in full, completed from reference TRBV28 and TRBJ1-6, reads DVKVTQSSRYLVKRTGEKVFLECVQDMDHENMFWYRQDPGLGLRLIYFSYDVKMKEKGDIPEGYSVSREKKERFSLILESASTNQTSMYLCASSYLEYPNLDHSPLHFGNGTRLTVT.